Following are 19 T cell receptor beta chains from one sample sequenced in a study of cytomegalovirus exposure and HLA in healthy donors (dated by TCRdb to the late 2010s). The library was prepared using the immunoSEQ multiplex PCR assay. A mixture of 60 forward primers for TCR Vbeta segments and 13 reverse primers for TCR Jbeta segments was used in the multiplex PCR. The clones in this table, taken by TCRdb from immuneACCESS, are in-frame only. Not every clone is retained; where verified, under half of the shortfall comes from an unresolved V gene, and the cause of the rest is unknown. Across this sample there are tens of thousands of clones, with over 9% seen only once. In total, the top ten clones hold around 24% of the sample. Sequencing was done on a sample of PBMCs. These TCRs come from a man between 60 and 70 years old in good health and CMV-seropositive.

In its sample, this clone was seen a few times. The rearrangement links TRBV28 to TRBJ2-5, with 9 bases aligning to TRBD2. The junction had 5 bases not matched to a gene; V was cut back by 2 bases and J by 4 bases. CDR3 length equals 15 residues. Germline assignment: CDR1 MDHEN and CDR2 SYDVKM. CDR3 sequence reads: CASSLRGSGGETQYF. Here the CDR3 DNA reads TGTGCCAGCAGTTTAAGGGGTAGCGGGGGAGAGACCCAGTACTTC.

J is TRBJ1-5 and V is TRBV30, with 10 bases identical to TRBD1. The CDR3 contains 16 residues. V trimming: 0 bases; J trimming: 7 bases; junction bases outside the gene matches: 9. Germline V gene data show CDR1 as GTSNPN and CDR2 as SVGIG (reference sequence). The DNA of the CDR3 is TGTGCCTGGAGTGTAATGGGGACAGGGGTCGACCAGCCCCAGCATTTT. Translation: CAWSVMGTGVDQPQHF.

The chain combines TRBV28 with TRBJ1-1; the D gene is possibly TRBD1 (5 bases). There are 16 residues in the CDR3. V shed 9 bases and J shed 2 bases, with 22 bases lying between them. Germline assignment: CDR1 MDHEN and CDR2 SYDVKM. CDR3: CASGKNLRGKNTEAFF. CDR3 nucleotide sequence: TGTGCCAGTGGAAAAAACCTTCGGGGGAAAAACACTGAAGCTTTCTTT.

The CDR3: CASTGQGSNQPQHF. CDR3 nucleotides: TGTGCCAGTACGGGACAGGGGAGCAATCAGCCCCAGCATTTT. V is TRBV6-1 and J is TRBJ1-5; 10 bases match TRBD1. The CDR3 is made up of 14 amino acids. V lost 9 bases and J lost 1; bases outside the gene matches: 3. Germline CDR1 is MNHNS and CDR2 is SASEGT.

The gene calls are TRBV11-2 and TRBJ1-4; 9 bases fit TRBD1. The CDR3 covers 15 residues. In germline, CDR1 is SGHAT, CDR2 FQNNGV. The J segment lost 10 bases and the V segment lost 5 bases, leaving 11 bases of the junction unmatched. The CDR3 loop is CASSRPRTGEGKLFF. CDR3 bases: TGTGCCAGCAGCCGACCCAGGACAGGGGAGGGAAAACTGTTTTTT.

This clone has only a few counts. The chain has TRBV5-1 and TRBJ2-7; the D gene is possibly TRBD2 (6 bases). This CDR3 spans 11 amino acids. Germline V gene lookup returns CDR1 SGHRS and CDR2 YFSETQ. V gave up 4 bases and J gave up 7 bases, with 9 bases separating them. The DNA of the CDR3 is TGCGCCAGCAGCCTCGGAGGGGAGCAGTACGTC. Translating it yields CASSLGGEQYV.

This sequence joins TRBV19 and TRBJ1-5; a weak D match, TRBD1 (5 bases). The V end lost 6 bases, the J end lost 1 base, and 13 bases lay between the germline ends. The length of the CDR3 is 15 residues. Germline V gives CDR1 LNHDA, CDR2 SQIVND (reference sequence). The CDR3 bases are TGTGCCAGTAGGGCCGGACATGGCAGCAATCAGCCCCAGCATTTT. Translating it yields CASRAGHGSNQPQHF.

V is TRBV28 and J is TRBJ1-5, with D unresolved. This CDR3 is built from 13 residues. V lost 8 bases to trimming and J lost 4 bases, with 12 bases between them. Germline CDR1 MDHEN, CDR2 SYDVKM. CDR3 nucleotides: TGTGCCAGCCGAGGGTGGCAGAATCAGCCCCAGCATTTT. Amino acid sequence: CASRGWQNQPQHF.

The rearrangement uses TRBV28 and TRBJ2-7; TRBD2 matches at 13 bases. The CDR3 covers 15 residues. The V and J ends lost 8 bases and 0 bases, in that order; junction bases with no gene match: 4. Germline CDR1 and CDR2: MDHEN and SYDVKM. CDR3 coding DNA: TGTGCCAGCTCAAGGACTAGCGGGAGCTCCTACGAGCAGTACTTC. This encodes CASSRTSGSSYEQYF. Complete variable domain (other parts from reference TRBV28 and TRBJ2-7): DVKVTQSSRYLVKRTGEKVFLECVQDMDHENMFWYRQDPGLGLRLIYFSYDVKMKEKGDIPEGYSVSREKKERFSLILESASTNQTSMYLCASSRTSGSSYEQYFGPGTRLTVT.

V usage is TRBV6-5 and J usage is TRBJ1-1; 8 positions agree with TRBD1. This CDR3 region has 13 residues. Trimming removed 5 bases from V and 7 bases from J; junction bases left unmatched: 6. Germline-derived CDR1 and CDR2 are MNHEY and SVGAGI. The CDR3 DNA follows: TGTGCCAGCAGTCAGGGGACAGGATTTGAAGCTTTCTTT. This gives the protein CASSQGTGFEAFF.

CDR3 loop: CASSVDRDSNQPQHF. CDR3 nucleotides: TGTGCCAGCAGCGTAGACAGGGATAGCAATCAGCCCCAGCATTTT. The rearrangement joins TRBV9 to TRBJ1-5; a weak D match, TRBD1 (6 bases). Trimming took 0 bases from V and 0 from J, leaving 7 bases between them. CDR1 is SGDLS and CDR2 is YYNGEE in the germline V gene. CDR3 length: 15 amino acids. Variable domain in full (rest from reference TRBV9 and TRBJ1-5): DSGVTQTPKHLITATGQRVTLRCSPRSGDLSVYWYQQSLDQGLQFLIQYYNGEERAKGNILERFSAQQFPDLHSELNLSSLELGDSALYFCASSVDRDSNQPQHFGDGTRLSIL.

The chain employs TRBV10-1 and TRBJ2-7; the match to TRBD1 covers 8 bases. This CDR3 is 14 amino acids long. Trimming cost V 11 bases and J 2 bases; bases outside gene matches: 11. In germline, CDR1 is WNHNN, CDR2 SYGVQD (reference sequence). The CDR3 DNA sequence: TGCGCCCGACACAGGGGGAAAGAGGCCTACGAGCAGTACGTC. Encoded protein: CARHRGKEAYEQYV.

In this sample, this clone turned up many times. The gene calls are TRBV5-6 and TRBJ1-3; maybe TRBD1 (6 bases). The CDR3 spans 15 residues. The germline V and J ends were trimmed by 4 bases and 3 bases, with 14 bases remaining between them. The germline CDR1 and CDR2 sequences are SGHDT and YYEEEE. The CDR3 DNA reads as TGTGCCAGCAGCCCGGGGGGCTTTCTTGGAAACACCATATATTTT. It is translated as CASSPGGFLGNTIYF.

This clone has more than one count but fewer than ten. The rearrangement joins TRBV7-3 to TRBJ1-1; D unresolved. The V end lost 3 bases, the J end lost 5 bases, and 13 bases lay between the germline ends. This CDR3 region has 14 residues. Looked up from germline, CDR1 is SGHTA and CDR2 is FQGTGA. As DNA, the CDR3 is TGTGCCAGCAGCTTGCCTCGGGAAGGGACTGAAGCTTTCTTT. It translates to CASSLPREGTEAFF. Looking up the rest from reference TRBV7-3 and TRBJ1-1 gives the full variable domain: GAGVSQTPSNKVTEKGKYVELRCDPISGHTALYWYRQSLGQGPEFLIYFQGTGAADDSGLPNDRFFAVRPEGSVSTLKIQRTERGDSAVYLCASSLPREGTEAFFGQGTRLTVV.

V gene TRBV6-4 combines with J gene TRBJ1-6; D may be TRBD1 (6 bases). The V end lost 4 bases, the J end lost 7 bases, and 11 bases lay between the germline ends. This CDR3 is 14 amino acids long. Per germline, CDR1 MRHNA and CDR2 SNTAGT. CDR3 protein: CASSAGTLNSPLHF. The CDR3 bases are TGTGCCAGCAGTGCCGGGACACTCAATTCACCCCTCCACTTT.

This clone appeared a few times. The genes are TRBV6-1 and TRBJ2-5; possibly TRBD2 for D (5 bases). The CDR3 is 15 residues long. Trimming cost V 6 bases and J 2 bases, with 16 bases left between them. The germline CDR1 and CDR2 sequences are MNHNS and SASEGT. The CDR3 DNA sequence: TGTGCCAGCAGCGGAGCGGCGGTCAGTCAAGAGACCCAGTACTTC. Its translation is CASSGAAVSQETQYF.

The chain links TRBV5-6 to TRBJ1-1, with a possible D match to TRBD1 (6 bases). The germline gives CDR1 SGHDT, CDR2 YYEEEE. The CDR3 covers 16 residues. V was pared by 1 base and J by 4 bases, with 17 bases between. The CDR3: CASSLYVTGWSTEAFF. The CDR3 DNA follows: TGTGCCAGCAGCTTGTACGTTACAGGGTGGAGCACTGAAGCTTTCTTT.

This clone was observed a handful of times. This chain uses TRBV6-1 with TRBJ1-5; possibly TRBD1 for D (6 bases). This CDR3 has 16 residues. In germline, CDR1 is MNHNS, CDR2 SASEGT. Trimming stripped 1 base from V and 2 bases from J, with 12 bases between. The CDR3 DNA reads TGTGCCAGCAGTGAAGTCCACAGGGCGGGCAATCAGCCCCAGCATTTT. This codes for CASSEVHRAGNQPQHF.

The sample holds a few counts of this clone. The genes are TRBV27 and TRBJ1-2; no firm D call. The CDR3 spans 14 residues. Per germline, CDR1 MNHEY and CDR2 SMNVEV (reference sequence). The V end lost 3 bases, the J end lost 7 bases, and 15 bases lay between the germline ends. This CDR3 reads CASSFSLTLGGYTF. The CDR3 DNA sequence: TGTGCCAGCAGTTTTTCCCTCACCCTAGGTGGCTACACCTTC.